These 24 T cell receptor beta chains originate from one sample sequenced in a study of shared clonotypes between healthy human individuals. Naive CD8 isolation took CD45RO-negative cells positively selected for CCR7 and excluded terminally differentiated effector memory CD45RA+ cells. Generated by immunoSEQ multiplex PCR, the TCRdb table keeps only in-frame clones and is missing some. The table shows about 2 million clones, with roughly 94% occurring only once. Source material: naive CD8+ T cells sorted from blood. Receptors originate from a man between 18 and 35 years old in good health.

J is TRBJ2-1 and V is TRBV11-2; 7 bases map to TRBD1. With 0 bases clipped from V and 2 bases from J, the junction kept 4 bases outside the gene matches. This CDR3 is 16 amino acids long. Germline loops: CDR1 SGHAT, CDR2 FQNNGV. The CDR3 DNA reads TGTGCCAGCAGCTTAGACAGGGGGAACACCTACAATGAGCAGTTCTTC. Its protein is CASSLDRGNTYNEQFF.

A note on this clone: Other DNA sequences within the sample encode an identical CDR3. V gene TRBV4-3 combines with J gene TRBJ2-2; the D is unclear. Between the trimmed V and J ends, which lost 4 bases and 5 bases, there was a span of 8 bases. The length of the CDR3 is 13 residues. Germline V gene sequence: CDR1 LGHNA, CDR2 YSLEER. CDR3 DNA sequence: TGCGCCAGCAGCCCAACGGGTACCGGGGAGCTGTTTTTT. Translation gives CASSPTGTGELFF.

The chain employs TRBV11-2 and TRBJ2-7, with no clear D. Germline V gives CDR1 SGHAT, CDR2 FQNNGV. The CDR3 has 14 residues. Trimming removed 7 bases from V and 4 bases from J, with 17 bases in between. This CDR3 is CASIHAAPLYEQYF. CDR3 DNA sequence: TGTGCCAGCATCCATGCGGCTCCCCTATACGAGCAGTACTTC.

J is TRBJ2-7 and V is TRBV14, with 9 bases lining up with TRBD1. Germline CDR1 reads SGHDN; CDR2 reads FVKESK. The CDR3 extends over 15 amino acids. Trimming took 3 bases from V and 3 from J; bases not matched to a gene: 6. CDR3 nucleotide sequence: TGTGCCAGCAGCCACTTCGGGACAGGGAACTACGAGCAGTACTTC. Protein product: CASSHFGTGNYEQYF.

The genes are TRBV6-1 and TRBJ2-1; D remains ambiguous. Germline-derived CDR1 and CDR2 are MNHNS and SASEGT. The CDR3 extends over 13 amino acids. With 3 bases removed from V and 8 bases from J, the gap between germline ends came to 11 bases. DNA of the CDR3: TGTGCCAGCAGTGATTGGAGTTCGGATGAGCAGTTCTTC. Translated, it gives CASSDWSSDEQFF.

The chain carries TRBV5-4 and TRBJ2-2; D is possibly TRBD2 (6 bases). CDR3 size: 15 residues. V dropped 7 bases and J dropped 4 bases, with 17 bases sitting between them. CDR1 is SGHNT, CDR2 YYREEE, per germline (reference sequence). Written as DNA, the CDR3 is TGTGCCAGCGGCGGGGCGGAAGGGGTCACCGGGGAGCTGTTTTTT. It translates to CASGGAEGVTGELFF.

A note on this clone: Other DNA sequences of this sample code for an identical CDR3. J is TRBJ2-3 and V is TRBV6-5, with D tentatively TRBD1 (5 bases). CDR1 and CDR2 (germline): MNHEY, SVGAGI. Trimming took 3 bases from V and 3 from J, leaving 7 bases between them. There are 13 residues in the CDR3. This chain's CDR3 is CASSYGATDTQYF. CDR3 sequence (DNA): TGTGCCAGCAGTTATGGGGCTACAGATACGCAGTATTTT.

The CDR3 protein is CSVEDRGTGYYEQYF. CDR3 DNA: TGCAGCGTTGAAGATCGGGGGACAGGGTACTACGAGCAGTACTTC. The V call is TRBV29-1, the J call TRBJ2-7; 9 bases map to TRBD1. Losses at the gene ends were 0 bases for V and 3 bases for J; bases not matched to a gene: 6. The CDR3 has 15 residues. Germline CDR1 and CDR2: SQVTM and ANQGSEA.

The rearrangement links TRBV4-1 to TRBJ1-2; TRBD1 matches at 7 bases. The CDR3 is made up of 17 amino acids. The junction had 10 bases not matched to a gene; V was cut back by 3 bases and J by 0 bases. The germline V gene has CDR1 MGHRA and CDR2 YSYEKL. The CDR3 region is CASSHGQDLLSNYGYTF. CDR3 coding DNA: TGCGCCAGCAGCCATGGACAGGACTTACTTTCTAACTATGGCTACACCTTC.

As regards this clone: This same CDR3 is encoded by further DNA sequences in the sample. The chain is built from TRBV5-6 and TRBJ2-1, with D hard to call. The V end lost 4 bases, the J end lost 5 bases, and 7 bases lay between the germline ends. The CDR3 extends over 12 amino acids. The germline CDR1 and CDR2 sequences are SGHDT and YYEEEE. The CDR3 coding sequence is TGTGCCAGCAGCCTGTATGACAATGAGCAGTTCTTC. Residues: CASSLYDNEQFF.

The rearrangement links TRBV6-5 to TRBJ1-2, with D uncertain. The germline V gene has CDR1 MNHEY and CDR2 SVGAGI. V lost 0 bases, J lost 8 bases, and 13 bases lay in between. The length of the CDR3 is 14 residues. CDR3 sequence (DNA): TGTGCCAGCAGTTACTCGAACGGCGTGGGGGGCTACACCTTC. Protein: CASSYSNGVGGYTF.

The genes are TRBV13 and TRBJ2-7; 10 bases line up with TRBD1. V was clipped by 5 bases and J by 2 bases; unmatched bases: 6. The CDR3 consists of 15 residues. Germline V gene lookup returns CDR1 PRHDT and CDR2 FYEKMQ (reference sequence). CDR3 in amino acids: CASSQGGQGTYEQYF. In DNA form, the CDR3 reads TGTGCCAGCAGCCAGGGGGGACAGGGGACCTACGAGCAGTACTTC.

This clone was observed a few times. This sequence joins TRBV2 and TRBJ2-5, with 9 bases fitting TRBD2. After removal of 6 bases from V and 7 bases from J, the junction contained 12 bases not matched to a gene. The CDR3 is 15 residues long. Germline-derived CDR1 and CDR2 are SNHLY and FYNNEI. In DNA, the CDR3 is TGTGCCAGCAGAGCATCGACTAGCGGTGATTGGACCCAGTACTTC. Translated: CASRASTSGDWTQYF.

The chain has TRBV14 and TRBJ2-7; D remains unclear. CDR3 length: 14 residues. The germline V gene encodes CDR1 SGHDN and CDR2 FVKESK. Trimming removed 4 bases from V and 2 bases from J, with 12 bases in between. The CDR3 region has the DNA TGTGCCAGCAGCCCGGCCCGAGGCCCCTACGAGCAGTACTTC. Translation gives CASSPARGPYEQYF.

The chain carries TRBV7-2 and TRBJ2-5, with 9 bases aligning to TRBD1. This CDR3 has 18 amino acids. V lost 5 bases to trimming and J lost 5 bases; unmatched junction nucleotides: 18. Germline CDR1 and CDR2: SGHTA and FQGNSA. Here the CDR3 DNA reads TGTGCCAGCAGCACAGGGACAGGGCTACTCTTCTTGCCGGAGACCCAGTACTTC. It codes for CASSTGTGLLFLPETQYF. The complete variable domain, with remaining parts taken from reference TRBV7-2 and TRBJ2-5, reads GAGVSQSPSNKVTEKGKDVELRCDPISGHTALYWYRQSLGQGLEFLIYFQGNSAPDKSGLPSDRFSAERTGGSVSTLTIQRTQQEDSAVYLCASSTGTGLLFLPETQYFGPGTRLLVL.

This chain uses TRBV7-9 with TRBJ2-7; 12 nucleotides line up with TRBD2. Losses at the gene ends were 8 bases for V and 8 bases for J; bases not matched to a gene: 13. The CDR3 totals 15 residues. CDR1 is SEHNR, CDR2 FQNEAQ, per germline (reference sequence). DNA of the CDR3: TGTGCCAGCGAGCTAGCGGGGGGGATTACCCAGCAGCAGTACTTC. As protein: CASELAGGITQQQYF.

J is TRBJ2-1 and V is TRBV11-2; D may be TRBD1 or TRBD2 (5 bases each). CDR3 size: 16 residues. Trimming pared 4 bases from V and 2 bases from J, leaving 15 bases between. CDR1 and CDR2 from the germline V gene are SGHAT and FQNNGV. Written as DNA, the CDR3 is TGTGCCAGCAGCTGGGGCCGGGGTAGCACCTACAATGAGCAGTTCTTC. It translates to CASSWGRGSTYNEQFF.

The chain employs TRBV7-9 and TRBJ2-1, with D possibly being TRBD1 or TRBD2 (5 bases each). V was pared by 5 bases and J by 6 bases, with 14 bases between. The CDR3 runs to 14 residues. Germline V CDR1 and CDR2: SEHNR, FQNEAQ (reference sequence). The DNA of the CDR3 is TGTGCCAGCAGCCTAGGGGCGGGCCCCAATGAGCAGTTCTTC. Residues: CASSLGAGPNEQFF.

As regards this clone: Other DNA sequences within the sample encode an identical CDR3. This chain links TRBV30 with TRBJ1-5, with D possibly TRBD1 on 6 matching bases. V lost 0 bases and J lost 7, with 13 bases in between. Germline CDR1 reads GTSNPN; CDR2 reads SVGIG (reference sequence). The CDR3 totals 14 residues. DNA of the CDR3: TGTGCCTGGAGTGTACAGGGACTAGGCCAGCCCCAGCATTTT. It translates to CAWSVQGLGQPQHF.

The chain has TRBV9 and TRBJ2-5; 13 bases map to TRBD2. Per the germline V gene, CDR1 is SGDLS and CDR2 is YYNGEE. J lost 4 bases, V lost 3 bases, and 6 bases had no gene match. This CDR3 contains 16 residues. CDR3 bases: TGTGCCAGCAGCGCGGGACTAGCGGGATTCGGAGAGACCCAGTACTTC. This translates into CASSAGLAGFGETQYF.

V is TRBV13 and J is TRBJ1-3; tentative D call: TRBD1 (5 bases). Germline V CDR1 and CDR2: PRHDT, FYEKMQ (reference sequence). The CDR3 spans 14 residues. V was shortened by 3 bases and J by 3 bases, with 9 bases between the two germline ends. CDR3 DNA sequence: TGTGCCAGCAGCTTCAGGGAGGATGGAAACACCATATATTTT. Protein: CASSFREDGNTIYF.

The chain is built from TRBV5-4 and TRBJ2-6; a weak D match, TRBD1 (5 bases). The V gene lost 0 bases and the J gene lost 0 bases, with 16 bases spanning the gap. The V gene's germline CDR1 is SGHNT and CDR2 YYREEE (reference sequence). The CDR3 is 19 amino acids. The CDR3 sequence: CASSLAGFGALSGANVLTF. In DNA form, the CDR3 reads TGTGCCAGCAGCTTGGCAGGGTTTGGGGCTCTCTCTGGGGCCAACGTCCTGACTTTC.

Concerning this clone itself: The germline gene is not matched at one end of the junction; a read error may be the cause. The chain carries TRBV5-1 and TRBJ2-5; D gene unclear. Germline-derived CDR1 and CDR2 are SGHRS and YFSETQ. CDR3 length equals 13 residues. CDR3 DNA sequence: TGCGCCAGTAGCTTGCCAGACCAAGAGACCCAGTACTTC. It specifies CASSLPDQETQYF.

As regards this clone: Other DNA sequences in the sample encode the same CDR3. The chain couples TRBV27 to TRBJ2-7; D is uncertain. V gave up 3 bases and J gave up 7 bases, with 10 bases separating them. In germline, CDR1 is MNHEY, CDR2 SMNVEV (reference sequence). The CDR3 has 12 amino acids. The CDR3 sequence is CASSFPGREQYF. CDR3 nucleotide sequence: TGTGCCAGCAGTTTCCCCGGCCGGGAGCAGTACTTC.